These 9 T cell receptor beta chains share one sample of origin, sequenced in a study of beta chain features in type 1 diabetes. Investigators reverse transcribed all isolated RNA, so they sequenced expressed TCRB transcripts. Profiling relied on immunoSEQ multiplex PCR, and the TCRdb table lists in-frame clones only, not all of them. The profile shows about 300,000 clones, roughly 8% of them singletons. Sequencing was performed on central memory CD4+ T cells from blood. These receptors were collected from a woman aged 18-29 years in good health.

V gene TRBV6-6 combines with J gene TRBJ2-3; the D is unclear. CDR3 length: 14 amino acids. The ends were cut back, 11 bases at V and 0 bases at J, with 15 bases in the middle. Germline lookup yields CDR1 MNHNY and CDR2 SVGAGI (reference sequence). The CDR3 protein is CAGRGGSSTDTQYF. In nucleotides, the CDR3 is TGTGCCGGGCGCGGCGGTTCAAGCACAGATACGCAGTATTTT.

This chain uses TRBV4-1 with TRBJ2-3; 10 nucleotides agree with TRBD2. Losses at the gene ends were 1 base for V and 2 bases for J; bases not matched to a gene: 3. CDR3 length equals 16 residues. In germline, CDR1 is MGHRA, CDR2 YSYEKL. CDR3 region: CASSQGTSGITDTQYF. In DNA, the CDR3 is TGCGCCAGCAGCCAAGGGACTAGCGGAATCACAGATACGCAGTATTTT.

This clone occurred a few times. The sample holds other DNA sequences that translate to the same CDR3. This chain uses TRBV20-1 with TRBJ2-3; D not certain. Germline V gene sequence: CDR1 DFQATT, CDR2 SNEGSKA (reference sequence). Trimming stripped 3 bases from V and 6 bases from J, with 7 bases between. The CDR3 is 11 residues long. CDR3 region: CSASPRDTQYF. In DNA, the CDR3 is TGCAGTGCTAGTCCGCGGGATACGCAGTATTTT.

This chain connects TRBV6-6 to TRBJ2-5, with D hard to call. The CDR3 extends over 11 amino acids. Looked up from germline, CDR1 is MNHNY and CDR2 is SVGAGI (reference sequence). Trimming shortened V by 4 bases and J by 3 bases, and 3 bases separated the two germline ends. In nucleotides, the CDR3 is TGTGCCAGCAGTTCTGAAGAGACCCAGTACTTC. Amino acid sequence: CASSSEETQYF.

The chain uses TRBV18 and TRBJ1-1, with D unclear. V dropped 3 bases and J dropped 7 bases, with 9 bases sitting between them. The CDR3 sequence is 12 residues long. Looked up from germline, CDR1 is KGHSH and CDR2 is LQKENI. CDR3 in amino acids: CASSPSRDEAFF. The CDR3 DNA reads TGTGCCAGCTCACCTTCACGGGATGAAGCTTTCTTT.

The chain uses TRBV7-9 and TRBJ1-4; D gene ambiguous. The germline gives CDR1 SEHNR, CDR2 FQNEAQ (reference sequence). The CDR3 is made up of 15 amino acids. Trimming took off 3 bases at V and 8 bases at J, with 16 bases between the two ends. CDR3 in amino acids: CASSLNRRDGEKLFF. The CDR3 coding sequence is TGTGCCAGCAGCTTGAATAGGAGGGATGGCGAAAAACTGTTTTTT.

The CDR3 DNA reads TGCGCCAGCAGCCAAACAGCCCGTCTAGGCTATGGCTACACCTTC. It encodes CASSQTARLGYGYTF. The chain combines TRBV4-3 with TRBJ1-2; D gene uncertain. The V end lost 2 bases, the J end lost 4 bases, and 14 bases lay between the germline ends. Germline V CDR1 and CDR2: LGHNA, YSLEER. The CDR3 consists of 15 residues.

This clone was counted between two and nine times. The chain carries TRBV21-1 and TRBJ2-4; TRBD2, the table's D call, lacks a check against the DNA. TRBV21-1 is given as a pseudogene. The CDR3 contains 16 residues. The CDR3 is CASSKLAGGAKNIQYF. As DNA, the CDR3 is TGTGCCAGCAGCAAACTAGCGGGGGGAGCCAAAAACATTCAGTACTTC.

In its sample, this clone was seen a few times. The chain employs TRBV14 and TRBJ2-1; TRBD1 is a possible D gene (6 bases). V gave up 3 bases and J gave up 14 bases, with 14 bases separating them. The CDR3 runs to 12 residues. Per germline, CDR1 SGHDN and CDR2 FVKESK. In DNA, the CDR3 is TGTGCCAGCAGCCAGACATGGACAGCCGAGTTCTTC. It encodes CASSQTWTAEFF.